This paragraph covers one TCR beta chain sequence. The antigen this receptor binds is unknown. Nothing much larger sits one base from this clone, and base qualities are not available. Every donor in the study was a healthy Caucasian. Three pairs of female monozygotic twins, all aged about 18 to 30 years, were included in the twin cohort. RNA for TCR libraries was isolated from peripheral blood mononuclear cells. These data originate in a study of identical twins (dated by TCRdb to the mid-2010s). Regarding the study in general: The study deep-sequenced TCR alpha and beta repertoires from monozygotic twins, unrelated adults of various ages and cord blood to test whether fetal clonotypes persist. To rule out contamination, replicate twin experiments were performed at different times with different library preparation protocols.

General findings and caveats noted by the study authors: In monozygotic twins, recombination models systematically underestimated out-of-frame TCR alpha sharing, but the models matched the sharing seen between unrelated individuals. Fewer insertions were carried by abundant cord blood beta clonotypes; a weaker similar trend was observed in young adult naive repertoires, while no such trend was observed in memory repertoires. The excess sharing between twins in beta out-of-frame sequences was weaker because fewer shared sequences reduced the signal-to-noise ratio. Compared with coincidental sharing between unrelated individuals, out-of-frame TCR alpha sequences shared between twins showed an excess of sequences with low generation probability. Conclusions relied on cross-sectional statistical analysis, since the same donors could not be followed over many years. Invariant T cells such as MAIT and iNKT could partly confound zero-insertion analyses, though diverse VJ usage argued against this for most clonotypes.

The junction shows trimming of 6 bases on V and 0 bases on J, plus 12 bases between the germline ends. CDR1 and CDR2, looked up from the germline V gene, are SGHTA and FQGNSA. There are 15 amino acids in the CDR3, from cysteine to phenylalanine inclusive. The entry retains the CDR3 DNA only, 45 bases that are in frame from base 1. Library preparation was by 5' RACE. Sequencer: Illumina HiSeq 2000. A universal primer binding site was added through template switching, and the final cDNA carried a unique molecular identifier so that TCR cDNA molecules could be counted accurately. First-strand cDNA for TCR alpha and beta chains was synthesized from specific primers in the conserved constant-segment region. To control for contamination, each cDNA library was double barcoded with a SMART-Mk sample barcode plus Illumina barcodes. TruSeq adapter sequences and Illumina sample barcodes were added in two successive PCR steps. The TCR alpha and beta cDNA libraries were sequenced on the Illumina HiSeq platform using custom primers. For the original study's pipeline: Raw reads were processed with MiGEC to extract unique molecular identifiers, and MiXCR was used to determine CDR3 positions. For each individual, recombination models were inferred using an EM algorithm with the repgenHMM and IGoR tools. Shared clonotype analysis was performed with the tcR package in R, normalizing sharing by the product of cloneset sizes. To study raw recombination without the effects of thymic and clonal selection, out-of-frame nonproductive sequences were analyzed. Using fastp at Q25 and MiXCR, TCRdb reprocessed the public reads and kept productive beta chains. Rows are unified per CDR3 protein, each entry keeping the most common DNA and genes. The V and J calls come from TCRdb's annotation, not from the publication. Counted in this sample were 650,000 to 800,000 distinct CDR3 sequences; approximately 9% of them appeared once. The ten largest clones represent about 0.98% of the sample.

This same sample was also part of a study on yellow fever vaccine responses in identical twins. Per that second paper: The T cell response to vaccination in identical twins was reported by the authors to appear partly convergent and partly personalized. The study precisely tracked vaccine-responding T cell clones in identical twins.

This receptor was taken from a young woman in good health. The sample comprised PBMCs. The sequence joins TRBV7-2 to TRBJ1-3; a tentative D match to TRBD1 spans 5 bases. The DNA reads TGTGCCAGCAGGCAGGGACCCAACTCTGGAAACACCATATATTTT. Its translation reads: CASRQGPNSGNTIYF.